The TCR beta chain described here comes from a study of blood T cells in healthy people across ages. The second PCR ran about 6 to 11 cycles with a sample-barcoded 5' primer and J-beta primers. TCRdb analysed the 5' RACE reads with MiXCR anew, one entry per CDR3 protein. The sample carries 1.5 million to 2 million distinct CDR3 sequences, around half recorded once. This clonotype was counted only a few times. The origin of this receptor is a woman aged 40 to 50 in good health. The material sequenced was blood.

The chain's CDR3 is CATSRDRGGSKTQYF. DNA for the CDR3: TGTGCCACCAGCAGAGATCGCGGAGGGTCGAAGACCCAGTACTTC. V gene TRBV15 combines with J gene TRBJ2-5, with a possible D match to TRBD2 (6 bases). The CDR3 extends over 15 amino acids. Per germline, CDR1 LNHNV and CDR2 YYDKDF (reference sequence). Trimming cost V 0 bases and J 6 bases, with 14 bases left between them.